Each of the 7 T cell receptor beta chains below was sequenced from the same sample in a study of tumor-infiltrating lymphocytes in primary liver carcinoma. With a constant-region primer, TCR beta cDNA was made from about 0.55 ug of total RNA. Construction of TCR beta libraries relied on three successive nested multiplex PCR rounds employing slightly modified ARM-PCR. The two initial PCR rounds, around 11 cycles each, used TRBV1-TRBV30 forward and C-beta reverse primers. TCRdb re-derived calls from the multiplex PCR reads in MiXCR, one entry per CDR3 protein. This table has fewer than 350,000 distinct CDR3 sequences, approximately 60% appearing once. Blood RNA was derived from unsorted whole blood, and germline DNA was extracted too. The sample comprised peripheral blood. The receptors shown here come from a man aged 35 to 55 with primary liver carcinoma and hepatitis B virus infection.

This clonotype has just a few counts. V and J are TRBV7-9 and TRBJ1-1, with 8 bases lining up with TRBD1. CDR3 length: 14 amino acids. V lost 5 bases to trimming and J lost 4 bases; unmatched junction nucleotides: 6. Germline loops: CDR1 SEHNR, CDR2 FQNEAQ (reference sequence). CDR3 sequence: CASSPQGGGTEAFF. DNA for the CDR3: TGTGCCAGCAGCCCACAGGGGGGTGGCACTGAAGCTTTCTTT.

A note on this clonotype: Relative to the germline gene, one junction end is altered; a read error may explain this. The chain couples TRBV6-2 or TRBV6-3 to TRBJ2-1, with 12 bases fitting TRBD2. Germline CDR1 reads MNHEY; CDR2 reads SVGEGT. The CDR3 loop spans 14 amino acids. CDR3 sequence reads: CASSYSRLAGARHF. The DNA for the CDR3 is TGTGCCAGCAGTTACTCTAGACTAGCGGGAGCCCGACATTTC.

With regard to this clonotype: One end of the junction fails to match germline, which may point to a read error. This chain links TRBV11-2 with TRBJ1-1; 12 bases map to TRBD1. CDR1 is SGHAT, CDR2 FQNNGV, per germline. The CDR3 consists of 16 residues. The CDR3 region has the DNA TGTGCCAGCACCTTAGTGGGACAGGGGGCTGGAACCGAAGCTTTCTTT. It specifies CASTLVGQGAGTEAFF.

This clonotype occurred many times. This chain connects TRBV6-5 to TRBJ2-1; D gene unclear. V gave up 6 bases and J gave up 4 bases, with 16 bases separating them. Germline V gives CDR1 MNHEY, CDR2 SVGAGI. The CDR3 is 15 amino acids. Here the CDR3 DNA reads TGTGCCAGCAGCCGAACTGGATCCCTGTACAATGAGCAGTTCTTC. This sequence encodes CASSRTGSLYNEQFF.

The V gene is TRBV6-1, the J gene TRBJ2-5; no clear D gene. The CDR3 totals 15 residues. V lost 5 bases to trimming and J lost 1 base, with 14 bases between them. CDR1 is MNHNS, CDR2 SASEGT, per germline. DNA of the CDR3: TGTGCCAGCAGTCGCTCGTGGTGCCTCCAAGAGACCCAGTACTTC. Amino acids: CASSRSWCLQETQYF.

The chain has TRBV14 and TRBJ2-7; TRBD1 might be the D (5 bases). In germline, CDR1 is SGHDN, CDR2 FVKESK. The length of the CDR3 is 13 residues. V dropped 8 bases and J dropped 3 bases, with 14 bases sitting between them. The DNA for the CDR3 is TGTGCCAGCTCCCAGGACAATCTCTACGAGCAGTACTTC. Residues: CASSQDNLYEQYF.

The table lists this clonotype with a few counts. CDR3 region: CASTPAGRTDTQYF. Here the CDR3 DNA reads TGTGCCAGCACGCCAGCGGGGAGGACAGATACGCAGTATTTT. J is TRBJ2-3 and V is TRBV6-5; 7 nucleotides agree with TRBD2. The CDR3 spans 14 residues. V trimming: 7 bases; J trimming: 3 bases; junction bases outside the gene matches: 7. The germline V gene encodes CDR1 MNHEY and CDR2 SVGAGI.